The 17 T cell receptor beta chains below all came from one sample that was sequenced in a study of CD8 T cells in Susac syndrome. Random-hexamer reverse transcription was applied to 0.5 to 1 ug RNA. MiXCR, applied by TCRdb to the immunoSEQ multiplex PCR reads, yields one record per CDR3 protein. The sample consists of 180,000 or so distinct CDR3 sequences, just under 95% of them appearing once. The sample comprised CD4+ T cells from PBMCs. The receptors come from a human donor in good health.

This CDR3 reads CASSVGIYNEQFF. CDR3 nucleotides: TGTGCCAGCAGCGTCGGGATTTACAATGAGCAGTTCTTC. The chain joins TRBV9 to TRBJ2-1; perhaps TRBD2 as D (5 bases). This CDR3 is 13 amino acids long. CDR1 SGDLS and CDR2 YYNGEE come from the germline V gene. Trimming left V 2 bases short and J 4 bases short, with 7 bases between.

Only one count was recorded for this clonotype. The CDR3 DNA follows: TGCAGTGCTGGTCTAGCGGGAGGTCCTCCTACCTACGAGCAGTACTTC. Translating it yields CSAGLAGGPPTYEQYF. The rearrangement links TRBV20-1 to TRBJ2-7; 11 bases are shared with TRBD2. The V and J ends lost 5 bases and 2 bases, in that order; junction bases with no gene match: 11. Looked up from germline, CDR1 is DFQATT and CDR2 is SNEGSKA (reference sequence). The CDR3 is 16 residues long.

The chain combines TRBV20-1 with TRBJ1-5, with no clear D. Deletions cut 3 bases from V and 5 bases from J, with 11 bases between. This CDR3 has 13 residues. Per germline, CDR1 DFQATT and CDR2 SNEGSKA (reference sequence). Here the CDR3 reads CSASQVLDQPQHF. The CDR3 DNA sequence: TGCAGTGCTAGTCAAGTATTGGATCAGCCCCAGCATTTT.

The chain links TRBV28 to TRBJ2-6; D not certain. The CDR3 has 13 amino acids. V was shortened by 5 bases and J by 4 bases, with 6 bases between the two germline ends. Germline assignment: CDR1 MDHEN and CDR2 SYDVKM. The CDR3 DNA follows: TGTGCCAGCAGTGATCTGGGGGCCAACGTCCTGACTTTC. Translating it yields CASSDLGANVLTF.

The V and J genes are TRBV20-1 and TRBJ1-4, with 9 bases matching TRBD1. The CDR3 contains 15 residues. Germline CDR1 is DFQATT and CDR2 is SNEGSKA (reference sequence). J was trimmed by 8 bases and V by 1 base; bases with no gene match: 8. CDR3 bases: TGCAGTGCTAGAGCTACCGGGACAGGGACGGAAAAACTGTTTTTT. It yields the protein CSARATGTGTEKLFF.

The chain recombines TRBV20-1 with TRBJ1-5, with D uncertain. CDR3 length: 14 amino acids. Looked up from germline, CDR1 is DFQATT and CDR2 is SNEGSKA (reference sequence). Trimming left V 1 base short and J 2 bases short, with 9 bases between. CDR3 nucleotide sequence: TGCAGTGCTAGAGTTGGGCGAGGCAATCAGCCCCAGCATTTT. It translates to CSARVGRGNQPQHF.

This chain's CDR3 is CASSQAWRGWNTEAFF. In nucleotides, the CDR3 is TGCGCCAGCAGCCAAGCTTGGAGGGGGTGGAACACTGAAGCTTTCTTT. The rearrangement links TRBV4-3 to TRBJ1-1; perhaps TRBD1 as D (6 bases). V was shortened by 1 base and J by 1 base, with 13 bases between the two germline ends. The CDR3 is 16 residues long. Germline lookup yields CDR1 LGHNA and CDR2 YSLEER.

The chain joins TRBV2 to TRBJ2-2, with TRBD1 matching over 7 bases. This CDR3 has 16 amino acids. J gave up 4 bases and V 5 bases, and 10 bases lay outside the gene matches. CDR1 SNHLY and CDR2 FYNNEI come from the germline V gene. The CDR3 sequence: CASSITSTGSTGELFF. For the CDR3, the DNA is TGTGCCAGCAGTATAACCTCGACAGGGTCCACCGGGGAGCTGTTTTTT.

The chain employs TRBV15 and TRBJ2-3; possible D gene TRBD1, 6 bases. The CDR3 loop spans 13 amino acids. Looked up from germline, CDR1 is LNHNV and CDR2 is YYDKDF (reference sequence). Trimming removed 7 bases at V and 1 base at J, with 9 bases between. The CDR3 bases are TGTGCCACCAACAAGGGGGGCACAGATACGCAGTATTTT. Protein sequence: CATNKGGTDTQYF.

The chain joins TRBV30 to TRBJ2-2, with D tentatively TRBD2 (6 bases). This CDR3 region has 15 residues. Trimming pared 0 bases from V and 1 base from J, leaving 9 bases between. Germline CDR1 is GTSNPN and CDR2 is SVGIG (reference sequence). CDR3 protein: CAWSVLAQNTGELFF. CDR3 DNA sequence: TGTGCCTGGAGTGTCCTAGCGCAGAACACCGGGGAGCTGTTTTTT.

This CDR3 reads CASSVSGGQETQYF. The CDR3 DNA sequence: TGTGCCAGCAGCGTTTCAGGGGGCCAAGAGACCCAGTACTTC. J is TRBJ2-5 and V is TRBV9, with TRBD1 matching over 7 bases. J was trimmed by 1 base and V by 2 bases; bases with no gene match: 2. CDR1 and CDR2 from the germline V gene are SGDLS and YYNGEE. CDR3 length equals 14 residues.

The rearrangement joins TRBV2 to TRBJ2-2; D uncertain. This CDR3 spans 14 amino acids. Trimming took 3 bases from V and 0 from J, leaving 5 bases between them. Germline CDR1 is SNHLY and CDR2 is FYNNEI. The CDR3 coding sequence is TGTGCCAGCAGTGACAACGCGAACACCGGGGAGCTGTTTTTT. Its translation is CASSDNANTGELFF.

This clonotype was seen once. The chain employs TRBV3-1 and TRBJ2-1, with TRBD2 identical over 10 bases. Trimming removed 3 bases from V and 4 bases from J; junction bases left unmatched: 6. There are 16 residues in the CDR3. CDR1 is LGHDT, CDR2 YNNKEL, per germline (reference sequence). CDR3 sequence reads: CASSQGSAGGYNEQFF. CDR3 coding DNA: TGTGCCAGCAGCCAGGGCTCAGCGGGAGGGTACAATGAGCAGTTCTTC.

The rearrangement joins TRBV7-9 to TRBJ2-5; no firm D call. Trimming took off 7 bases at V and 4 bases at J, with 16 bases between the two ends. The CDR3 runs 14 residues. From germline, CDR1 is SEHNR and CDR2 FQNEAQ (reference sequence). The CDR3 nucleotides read TGTGCCAGCACCCGTGCGGAAGGATCAGAGACCCAGTACTTC. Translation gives CASTRAEGSETQYF.

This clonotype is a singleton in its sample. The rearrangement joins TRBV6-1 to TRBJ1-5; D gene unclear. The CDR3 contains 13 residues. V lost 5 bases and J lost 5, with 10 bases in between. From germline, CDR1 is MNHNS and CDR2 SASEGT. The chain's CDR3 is CASSPDRDQPQHF. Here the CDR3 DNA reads TGTGCCAGCAGTCCTGACCGTGATCAGCCCCAGCATTTT.

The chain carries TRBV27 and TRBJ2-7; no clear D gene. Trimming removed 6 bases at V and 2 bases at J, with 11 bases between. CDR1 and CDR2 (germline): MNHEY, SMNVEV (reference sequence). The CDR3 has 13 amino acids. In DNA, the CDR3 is TGTGCCAGCAGGGCGCGGCATACCTACGAGCAGTACTTC. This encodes CASRARHTYEQYF.

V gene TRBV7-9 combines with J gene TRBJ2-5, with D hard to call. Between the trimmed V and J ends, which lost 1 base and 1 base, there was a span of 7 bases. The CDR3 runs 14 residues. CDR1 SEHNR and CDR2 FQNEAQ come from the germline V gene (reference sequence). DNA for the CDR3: TGTGCCAGCAGCTTAGGGTTTATCCAAGAGACCCAGTACTTC. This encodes CASSLGFIQETQYF.